Listed here are 22 T cell receptor beta chains from one sample, sequenced in a study of T cells in Graves' hyperthyroidism and ophthalmopathy. Researchers took RNA transcripts and amplified the TCR beta CDR3 regions from them. TCR CDR3 underwent first-round RT-PCR with the HTBI primer set. Via MiXCR, TCRdb re-called the multiplex PCR reads, giving one row per CDR3 protein. The table has fewer than 650,000 distinct CDR3 sequences, about 14% seen once. The sequenced sample consisted of blood. Every receptor here comes from a woman aged 18-30 years with Graves' ophthalmopathy.

The chain is built from TRBV29-1 and TRBJ1-1; the match to TRBD1 covers 10 bases. Germline V CDR1 and CDR2: SQVTM, ANQGSEA. Germline trimming cut 6 bases from V and 2 bases from J; bases unmatched to any gene: 6. This CDR3 contains 14 residues. CDR3 loop: CSVGTGARNTEAFF. CDR3 bases: TGCAGCGTGGGGACAGGGGCGAGAAACACTGAAGCTTTCTTT.

This clonotype was seen just once. This chain connects TRBV19 to TRBJ2-2; TRBD1 aligns across 10 bases. The CDR3 runs to 16 residues. Germline V gene lookup returns CDR1 LNHDA and CDR2 SQIVND (reference sequence). V was pared by 4 bases and J by 7 bases, with 9 bases of the junction left unmatched. The CDR3 here is CASSSVTGTGDGELFF. Here the CDR3 DNA reads TGTGCCAGTAGTAGTGTTACCGGGACAGGGGACGGGGAGCTGTTTTTT.

This clonotype was counted at least ten times. The chain links TRBV30 to TRBJ1-6; unclear D gene. V lost 2 bases to trimming and J lost 0 bases, with 5 bases between them. Germline V gives CDR1 GTSNPN, CDR2 SVGIG (reference sequence). The CDR3 is 14 amino acids. In DNA form, the CDR3 reads TGTGCCTGGAGTCGAAGCTCCTATAATTCACCCCTCCACTTT. Translation: CAWSRSSYNSPLHF. Drawing the rest from reference TRBV30 and TRBJ1-6, the complete variable domain is SQTIHQWPATLVQPVGSPLSLECTVEGTSNPNLYWYRQAAGRGLQLLFYSVGIGQISSEVPQNLSASRPQDRQFILSSKKLLLSDSGFYLCAWSRSSYNSPLHFGNGTRLTVT.

This clonotype was detected only a few times. The chain recombines TRBV20-1 with TRBJ2-1; 12 bases align to TRBD2. This CDR3 region has 13 residues. Trimming cost V 6 bases and J 14 bases; bases outside gene matches: 11. CDR1 is DFQATT, CDR2 SNEGSKA, per germline (reference sequence). The CDR3 reads CSAGLAGPGEEFF. As DNA, the CDR3 is TGCAGTGCGGGACTAGCGGGTCCGGGGGAAGAGTTCTTC.

The chain couples TRBV5-1 to TRBJ2-5, with TRBD1 identical over 8 bases. CDR3 length: 15 residues. V shed 6 bases, J shed 5 bases, and the junction held 12 bases outside the gene matches. CDR1 is SGHRS and CDR2 is YFSETQ in the germline V gene. CDR3 protein: CASTGDRLFGETQYF. The CDR3 DNA reads as TGCGCCAGCACCGGGGACAGGCTATTCGGGGAGACCCAGTACTTC.

This clonotype was observed at least ten times. The chain has TRBV12-3 or TRBV12-4 and TRBJ2-1, with TRBD2 matching over 15 bases. The CDR3 runs to 20 residues. V lost 5 bases and J lost 0; bases outside the gene matches: 11. CDR3 DNA sequence: TGTGCCAGCAGTCCCTCCCCCGGGACTAGCGGGAGGCTCTCCTACAATGAGCAGTTCTTC. It is translated as CASSPSPGTSGRLSYNEQFF.

This clonotype was detected ten times or more. The chain uses TRBV20-1 and TRBJ2-7; 15 bases match TRBD2. This CDR3 comprises 16 residues. The V and J ends lost 3 bases and 0 bases, in that order; junction bases with no gene match: 3. Germline V lookup: CDR1 DFQATT, CDR2 SNEGSKA (reference sequence). CDR3 nucleotides: TGCAGTGCTAGGGGACTAGCGGGAGGTTCCTCCTACGAGCAGTACTTC. Encoded protein: CSARGLAGGSSYEQYF.

Details on this clonotype: This sequence may be a read error, since a much larger clone differs from it by one base. This chain links TRBV7-2 with TRBJ1-2; tentatively, D is TRBD1 (6 bases). This CDR3 has 17 amino acids. The germline V gene encodes CDR1 SGHTA and CDR2 FQGNSA. V was cut by 5 bases and J by 6 bases, with 25 bases left in between. The CDR3 DNA sequence: TGTGCCAGCAGCGCCGGGCCGTCCGGGGGCAATAAGAATGGCTACACCTTC. Translation gives CASSAGPSGGNKNGYTF.

The chain employs TRBV6-2 or TRBV6-3 and TRBJ1-1, with 10 bases that match TRBD1. The germline CDR1 and CDR2 sequences are MNHEY and SVGEGT. CDR3 length: 13 residues. The V segment lost 6 bases and the J segment 4 bases; nucleotides outside the gene matches: 2. CDR3 coding DNA: TGTGCCAGCAGGGACAGGGGGTTCACTGAAGCTTTCTTT. It yields the protein CASRDRGFTEAFF.

The chain is built from TRBV19 and TRBJ2-7; TRBD2 agrees at 8 bases. CDR3 length: 14 amino acids. Germline-derived CDR1 and CDR2 are LNHDA and SQIVND (reference sequence). J was trimmed by 4 bases and V by 4 bases; bases with no gene match: 6. The CDR3 sequence: CASSKSGSRYEQYF. For the CDR3, the DNA is TGTGCCAGTAGTAAGAGCGGGAGTCGTTACGAGCAGTACTTC.

This clonotype turned up a few times. The CDR3 reads CASSFKQGRQPQHF. CDR3 nucleotide sequence: TGTGCCAGCAGTTTTAAACAGGGCCGCCAGCCCCAGCATTTT. V is TRBV27 and J is TRBJ1-5; maybe TRBD1 (6 bases). V gave up 3 bases and J gave up 7 bases, with 13 bases separating them. Germline values: CDR1 MNHEY, CDR2 SMNVEV (reference sequence). The CDR3 is 14 amino acids.

The chain links TRBV6-5 to TRBJ1-3; 9 bases are shared with TRBD1. Germline trimming cut 2 bases from V and 1 base from J; bases unmatched to any gene: 3. Germline V gives CDR1 MNHEY, CDR2 SVGAGI. The CDR3 contains 16 residues. Here the CDR3 DNA reads TGTGCCAGCAGTTACCTACAGGGGGCTTCTGGAAACACCATATATTTT. Translated: CASSYLQGASGNTIYF.

This clonotype was detected ten times or more. The V gene is TRBV20-1, the J gene TRBJ2-1; 7 positions match TRBD2. In germline, CDR1 is DFQATT, CDR2 SNEGSKA (reference sequence). There are 16 residues in the CDR3. V lost 2 bases, J lost 0 bases, and 7 bases stayed unmatched. CDR3: CSARTGGQNSYNEQFF. CDR3 DNA sequence: TGCAGTGCTAGAACGGGGGGTCAGAACTCCTACAATGAGCAGTTCTTC.

This clonotype has a count of ten or more. The V call is TRBV11-2, the J call TRBJ2-7; 8 positions agree with TRBD2. This CDR3 region has 17 residues. CDR1 SGHAT and CDR2 FQNNGV come from the germline V gene. The junction had 14 bases not matched to a gene; V was cut back by 1 base and J by 6 bases. The CDR3 bases are TGTGCCAGCAGCTTAGGGTCTCGGCGGGAGGAATCTGGCGAGCAGTACTTC. Protein: CASSLGSRREESGEQYF.

The table lists this clonotype with a few counts. The gene calls are TRBV7-9 and TRBJ1-1; maybe TRBD1 (6 bases). The germline gives CDR1 SEHNR, CDR2 FQNEAQ (reference sequence). This CDR3 contains 14 residues. The ends were cut back, 4 bases at V and 5 bases at J, with 14 bases in the middle. CDR3 protein: CASSSQTGWTEAFF. For the CDR3, the DNA is TGTGCCAGCAGCTCACAGACAGGCTGGACTGAAGCTTTCTTT.

The chain employs TRBV14 and TRBJ2-5, with 7 bases fitting TRBD1. V lost 0 bases to trimming and J lost 5 bases; unmatched junction nucleotides: 15. Germline CDR1 is SGHDN and CDR2 is FVKESK. The CDR3 extends over 18 amino acids. CDR3 in DNA: TGTGCCAGCAGCCAAGAGGGGACAGCAACTCCCCGGAGGGAGACCCAGTACTTC. Protein: CASSQEGTATPRRETQYF.

This clonotype was observed at least ten times. V and J are TRBV29-1 and TRBJ2-1; 11 bases are a match to TRBD2. V was clipped by 7 bases and J by 6 bases; unmatched bases: 11. Germline V CDR1 and CDR2: SQVTM, ANQGSEA. The CDR3 totals 15 residues. Written as DNA, the CDR3 is TGCAGCGCCCTGAATAGCGGGAGGGCCCCCAATGAGCAGTTCTTC. It yields the protein CSALNSGRAPNEQFF.

With respect to this clonotype: This clone may be a read error of a much larger clone one base away. The rearrangement uses TRBV7-2 and TRBJ1-1, with D unresolved. CDR1 and CDR2 from the germline V gene are SGHTA and FQGNSA. V was trimmed by 7 bases and J by 1 base, leaving 13 bases between them. This CDR3 comprises 14 residues. The CDR3 loop is CASNPHWGNTEAFF. The CDR3, as DNA: TGTGCCAGCAACCCCCATTGGGGGAACACTGAAGCTTTCTTT. Based on the CDR3 plus reference TRBV7-2 and TRBJ1-1, the full variable domain is GAGVSQSPSNKVTEKGKDVELRCDPISGHTALYWYRQSLGQGLEFLIYFQGNSAPDKSGLPSDRFSAERTGGSVSTLTIQRTQQEDSAVYLCASNPHWGNTEAFFGQGTRLTVV.

The V and J genes are TRBV6-2 or TRBV6-3 and TRBJ2-2; 9 nucleotides align to TRBD2. Trimming cost V 5 bases and J 4 bases; bases outside gene matches: 5. The CDR3 is 15 residues long. The germline V gene encodes CDR1 MNHEY and CDR2 SVGEGT. CDR3 nucleotides: TGTGCCAGCAGTAAGAGACTAGCGGTCACCGGGGAGCTGTTTTTT. It encodes CASSKRLAVTGELFF.

V gene TRBV4-3 combines with J gene TRBJ2-4, with TRBD1 as a possible D gene (6 bases). V lost 4 bases, J lost 0 bases, and 19 bases lay in between. CDR3 length: 18 residues. Germline CDR1 LGHNA, CDR2 YSLEER. In nucleotides, the CDR3 is TGCGCCAGCAGCCGAGAACCCGCCCAACAGGGAGCCAAAAACATTCAGTACTTC. Its translation: CASSREPAQQGAKNIQYF.

This clonotype has at least ten counts. The chain couples TRBV2 to TRBJ2-1; unclear D gene. CDR1 SNHLY and CDR2 FYNNEI come from the germline V gene. The length of the CDR3 is 9 residues. Trimming shortened V by 4 bases and J by 10 bases, and 2 bases separated the two germline ends. The CDR3 reads CASSAEQFF. The CDR3 DNA reads as TGTGCCAGCAGTGCAGAGCAGTTCTTC.

In this sample, this clonotype turned up many times. The chain recombines TRBV24-1 with TRBJ2-3; D unresolved. Germline V CDR1 and CDR2: KGHDR, SFDVKD. V lost 0 bases to trimming and J lost 0 bases, with 6 bases between them. This CDR3 has 15 residues. Here the CDR3 DNA reads TGTGCCACCAGTGATTTGACAGATAGCACAGATACGCAGTATTTT. Translated, it gives CATSDLTDSTDTQYF.